The T cell receptor beta chain under discussion was sequenced for a study of blood T cell repertoires in COVID-19. Overall study: COVID-19 samples collected from the United States, Italy and Spain covered acute and convalescent phases. The cDNA or gDNA used as material had been derived from T cells, B-cell-depleted T cells, or PBMCs.

Relative to its sample, this clone is medium-sized. V trimming: 6 bases; J trimming: 1 base; junction bases outside the gene matches: 3. The CDR3 consists of 15 residues. Looked up from germline, CDR1 is MRHNA and CDR2 is SNTAGT. Sequencing was performed with immunoSEQ multiplex PCR; in TCRdb, only in-frame clones are kept and a portion is missing. The profile shows some 260,000 clones, approximately 79% of them singletons. Sequenced sample: PBMCs or T cells enriched from blood (not recorded which). V is TRBV6-4 and J is TRBJ2-2, with 9 bases matching TRBD1. This clonotype originated in a man younger than 45 with acute COVID-19. CDR3 protein: CASSGGQGNTGELFF. The CDR3 DNA reads as TGTGCCAGCAGCGGGGGACAGGGGAACACCGGGGAGCTGTTTTTT.